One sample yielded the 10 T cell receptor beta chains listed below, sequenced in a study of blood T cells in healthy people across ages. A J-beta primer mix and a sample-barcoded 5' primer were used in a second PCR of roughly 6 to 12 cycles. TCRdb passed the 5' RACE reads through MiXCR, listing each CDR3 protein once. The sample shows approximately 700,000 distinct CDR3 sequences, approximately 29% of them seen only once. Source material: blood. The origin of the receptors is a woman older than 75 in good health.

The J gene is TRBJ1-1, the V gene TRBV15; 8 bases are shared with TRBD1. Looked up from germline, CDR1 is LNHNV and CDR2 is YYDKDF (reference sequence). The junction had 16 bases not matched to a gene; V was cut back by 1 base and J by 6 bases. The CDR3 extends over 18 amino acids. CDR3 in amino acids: CATSRGRGRVVGGAEAFF. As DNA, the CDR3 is TGTGCCACCAGCAGAGGCAGGGGGCGAGTTGTAGGAGGCGCTGAAGCTTTCTTT.

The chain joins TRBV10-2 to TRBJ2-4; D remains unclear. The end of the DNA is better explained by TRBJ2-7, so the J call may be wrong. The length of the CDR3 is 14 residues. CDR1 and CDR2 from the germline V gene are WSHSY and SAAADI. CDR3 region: CASRQSGATYEQYF. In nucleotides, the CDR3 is TGCGCCAGCCGCCAATCGGGCGCAACTTACGAGCAGTACTTC.

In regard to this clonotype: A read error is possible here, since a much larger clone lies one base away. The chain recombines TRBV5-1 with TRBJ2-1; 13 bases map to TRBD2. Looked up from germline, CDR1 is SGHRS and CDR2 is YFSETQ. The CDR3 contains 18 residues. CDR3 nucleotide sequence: TGCGACAGCAGCCTGTGGGGGACTAGCGGGGCCCTAAACAATGAGCAGTTCTTC. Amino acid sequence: CDSSLWGTSGALNNEQFF.

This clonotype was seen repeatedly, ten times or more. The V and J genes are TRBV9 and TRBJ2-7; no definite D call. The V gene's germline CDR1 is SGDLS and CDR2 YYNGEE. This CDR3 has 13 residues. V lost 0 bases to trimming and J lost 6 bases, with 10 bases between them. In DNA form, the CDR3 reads TGTGCCAGCAGCGTAGGCCCCGGGTTCGAGCAGTACTTC. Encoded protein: CASSVGPGFEQYF.

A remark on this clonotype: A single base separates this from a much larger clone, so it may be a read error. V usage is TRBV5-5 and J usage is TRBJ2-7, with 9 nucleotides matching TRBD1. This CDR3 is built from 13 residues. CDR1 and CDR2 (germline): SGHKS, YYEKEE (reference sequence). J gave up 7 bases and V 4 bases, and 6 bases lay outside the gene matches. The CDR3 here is CASSITGGDEQYF. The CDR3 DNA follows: TGTGCCAGCAGCATTACAGGGGGCGATGAGCAGTACTTC.

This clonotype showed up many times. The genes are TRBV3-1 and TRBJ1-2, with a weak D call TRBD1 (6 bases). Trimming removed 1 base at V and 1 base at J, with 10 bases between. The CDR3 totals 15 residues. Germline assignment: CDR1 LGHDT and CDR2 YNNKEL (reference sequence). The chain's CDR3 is CASSQGQGSNYGYTF. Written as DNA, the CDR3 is TGTGCCAGCAGCCAAGGGCAGGGGAGTAACTATGGCTACACCTTC. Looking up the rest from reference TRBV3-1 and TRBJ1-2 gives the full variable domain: DTAVSQTPKYLVTQMGNDKSIKCEQNLGHDTMYWYKQDSKKFLKIMFSYNNKELIINETVPNRFSPKSPDKAHLNLHINSLELGDSAVYFCASSQGQGSNYGYTFGSGTRLTVV.

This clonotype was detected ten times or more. CDR3 in DNA: TGTGCCAGCAGTTTTAAAAGCGGGGGGACAGATACGCAGTATTTT. It codes for CASSFKSGGTDTQYF. This chain joins TRBV28 and TRBJ2-3; the match to TRBD2 covers 9 bases. Germline loops: CDR1 MDHEN, CDR2 SYDVKM. The trim removed 3 bases at V and 3 bases at J, leaving 4 bases unmatched. The CDR3 contains 15 residues.

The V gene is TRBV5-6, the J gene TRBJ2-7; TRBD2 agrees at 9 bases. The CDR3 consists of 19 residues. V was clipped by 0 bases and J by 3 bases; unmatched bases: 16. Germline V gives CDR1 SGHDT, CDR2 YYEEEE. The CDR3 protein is CASSLDPSPSGGPLYEQYF. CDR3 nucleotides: TGTGCCAGCAGCTTGGACCCTTCGCCCAGCGGGGGGCCCCTCTACGAGCAGTACTTC. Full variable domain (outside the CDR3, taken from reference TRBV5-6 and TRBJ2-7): DAGVTQSPTHLIKTRGQQVTLRCSPKSGHDTVSWYQQALGQGPQFIFQYYEEEERQRGNFPDRFSGHQFPNYSSELNVNALLLGDSALYLCASSLDPSPSGGPLYEQYFGPGTRLTVT.

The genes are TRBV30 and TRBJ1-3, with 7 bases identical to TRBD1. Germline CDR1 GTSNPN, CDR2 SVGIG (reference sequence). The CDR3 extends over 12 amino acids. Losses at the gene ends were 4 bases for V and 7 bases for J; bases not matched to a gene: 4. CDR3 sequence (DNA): TGTGCCTGGACCTCCAGGGGGAACACCATATATTTT. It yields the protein CAWTSRGNTIYF. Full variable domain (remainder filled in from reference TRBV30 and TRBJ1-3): SQTIHQWPATLVQPVGSPLSLECTVEGTSNPNLYWYRQAAGRGLQLLFYSVGIGQISSEVPQNLSASRPQDRQFILSSKKLLLSDSGFYLCAWTSRGNTIYFGEGSWLTVV.

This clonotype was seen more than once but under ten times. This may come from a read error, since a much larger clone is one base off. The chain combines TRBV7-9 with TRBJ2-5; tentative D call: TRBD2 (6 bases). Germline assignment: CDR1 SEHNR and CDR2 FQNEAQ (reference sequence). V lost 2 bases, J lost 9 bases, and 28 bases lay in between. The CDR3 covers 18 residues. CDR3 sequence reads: CASSLNKVEGPLGEAQYF. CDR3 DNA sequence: TGTGCCAGCAGCTTAAACAAGGTGGAGGGGCCCCTGGGGGAGGCCCAGTACTTC.